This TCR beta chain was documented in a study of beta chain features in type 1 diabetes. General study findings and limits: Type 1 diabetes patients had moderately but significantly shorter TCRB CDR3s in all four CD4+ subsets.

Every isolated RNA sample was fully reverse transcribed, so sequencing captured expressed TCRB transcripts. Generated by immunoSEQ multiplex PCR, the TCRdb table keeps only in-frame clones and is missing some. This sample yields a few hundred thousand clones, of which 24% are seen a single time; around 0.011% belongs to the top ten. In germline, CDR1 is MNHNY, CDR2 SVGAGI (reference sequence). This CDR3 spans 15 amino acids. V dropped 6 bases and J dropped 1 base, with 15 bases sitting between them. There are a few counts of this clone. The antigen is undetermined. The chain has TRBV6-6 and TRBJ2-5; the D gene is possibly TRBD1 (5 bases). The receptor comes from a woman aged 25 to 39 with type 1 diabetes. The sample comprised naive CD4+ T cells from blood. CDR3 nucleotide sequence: TGTGCCAGCAGACATAACCAGGGTTTCCAAGAGACCCAGTACTTC. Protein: CASRHNQGFQETQYF.